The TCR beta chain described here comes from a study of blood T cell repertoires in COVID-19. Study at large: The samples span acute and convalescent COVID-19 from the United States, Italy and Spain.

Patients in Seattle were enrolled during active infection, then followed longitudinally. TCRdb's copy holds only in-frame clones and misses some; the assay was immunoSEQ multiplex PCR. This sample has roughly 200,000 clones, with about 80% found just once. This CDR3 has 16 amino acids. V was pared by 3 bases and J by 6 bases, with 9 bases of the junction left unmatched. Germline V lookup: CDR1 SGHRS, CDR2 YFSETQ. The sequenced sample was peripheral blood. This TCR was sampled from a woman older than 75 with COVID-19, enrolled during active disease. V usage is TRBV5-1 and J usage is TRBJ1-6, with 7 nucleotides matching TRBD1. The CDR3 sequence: CASSSALGQLNSPLHF. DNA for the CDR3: TGCGCCAGCAGCTCGGCCTTGGGACAGCTTAATTCACCCCTCCACTTT.